The rows below give T cell receptor beta chains drawn from one sample of a study of blood T cell repertoires in COVID-19. Sequencing was performed with immunoSEQ multiplex PCR; in TCRdb, only in-frame clones are kept and a portion is missing. The data hold some 170,000 clones, with 65% to 85% observed a single time. Sequencing was carried out using peripheral blood. These receptors were taken from a woman between 35 and 50 years old with COVID-19, enrolled during active disease. CDR3s include the opening cysteine and the closing phenylalanine or tryptophan. Each record gives: D gene, clone size, V gene, J gene, CDR3 protein, CDR3 DNA. D genes are given only for firm matches. Only some rows state a clone size, as once, few, many or a class for expanded clones.

d_gene: TRBD1; abundance: once; v_gene: TRBV24-1; j_gene: TRBJ2-3; CDR3aa: CATSDPRTGGADTQYF; CDR3nt: TGTGCCACCAGTGACCCCCGAACAGGGGGAGCAGATACGCAGTATTTT
d_gene: .; abundance: few; v_gene: TRBV14; j_gene: TRBJ1-2; CDR3aa: CASSLPRSGDRNYGYTF; CDR3nt: TGTGCCAGCAGTCTTCCTCGAAGCGGGGATCGAAACTATGGCTACACCTTC
d_gene: .; abundance: .; v_gene: TRBV6-2/TRBV6-3; j_gene: TRBJ1-1; CDR3aa: CASSYVGGTEAFF; CDR3nt: TGTGCCAGCAGTTACGTTGGCGGGACTGAAGCTTTCTTT
d_gene: .; abundance: .; v_gene: TRBV24-1; j_gene: TRBJ1-6; CDR3aa: CATSDFHRPHVNSPLHF; CDR3nt: TGTGCCACCAGTGATTTCCACAGACCTCATGTTAATTCACCCCTCCACTTT
d_gene: TRBD1; abundance: .; v_gene: TRBV9; j_gene: TRBJ2-7; CDR3aa: CASSGDRESYEQYF; CDR3nt: TGTGCCAGCAGCGGCGACAGGGAGTCCTACGAGCAGTACTTC
d_gene: .; abundance: .; v_gene: TRBV3-1/TRBV3-2; j_gene: TRBJ2-3; CDR3aa: CASSQGERSGTDTQYF; CDR3nt: TGTGCCAGCAGCCAAGGCGAGCGGAGCGGGACAGATACGCAGTATTTT
d_gene: TRBD1; abundance: .; v_gene: TRBV12-3/TRBV12-4; j_gene: TRBJ1-2; CDR3aa: CASTQEQGDGYTF; CDR3nt: TGTGCCAGCACCCAAGAACAGGGGGATGGCTACACCTTC
d_gene: TRBD2; abundance: .; v_gene: TRBV4-1; j_gene: TRBJ2-5; CDR3aa: CASSQDFRTKAGVYQETQYF; CDR3nt: TGCGCCAGCAGCCAAGATTTCCGTACTAAGGCGGGGGTATACCAAGAGACCCAGTACTTC
d_gene: .; abundance: .; v_gene: TRBV5-1; j_gene: TRBJ1-1; CDR3aa: CASSLSAGGGTEAFF; CDR3nt: TGCGCCAGCAGCTTGTCCGCGGGGGGAGGCACTGAAGCTTTCTTT
d_gene: .; abundance: .; v_gene: TRBV3-1/TRBV3-2; j_gene: TRBJ1-1; CDR3aa: CASRWGGKAFF; CDR3nt: TGTGCCAGCAGATGGGGGGGCAAGGCTTTCTTT
d_gene: .; abundance: few; v_gene: TRBV29-1; j_gene: TRBJ1-1; CDR3aa: CSARMASMNTEAFF; CDR3nt: TGCAGCGCCAGAATGGCCAGTATGAACACTGAAGCTTTCTTT
d_gene: .; abundance: .; v_gene: TRBV18; j_gene: TRBJ1-3; CDR3aa: CASSQRGVRNTIYF; CDR3nt: TGTGCCAGCTCACAAAGGGGCGTACGAAACACCATATATTTT
d_gene: .; abundance: .; v_gene: TRBV21-1; j_gene: TRBJ2-5; CDR3aa: CASSKAPGCGAETQYF; CDR3nt: TGTGCCAGCAGCAAAGCTCCCGGATGTGGGGCAGAGACCCAGTACTTC
d_gene: TRBD1; abundance: few; v_gene: TRBV7-6; j_gene: TRBJ1-3; CDR3aa: CASSLDAGTGAYTIYF; CDR3nt: TGTGCCAGCAGCTTAGATGCCGGGACAGGGGCATACACCATATATTTT
d_gene: .; abundance: .; v_gene: TRBV14; j_gene: TRBJ1-5; CDR3aa: CASSPLADNQPQHF; CDR3nt: TGTGCCAGCAGCCCCCTTGCGGACAATCAGCCCCAGCATTTT
d_gene: .; abundance: .; v_gene: TRBV5-1; j_gene: TRBJ1-6; CDR3aa: CASSLSQVGNSPLHF; CDR3nt: TGCGCCAGCAGCTTGTCACAGGTGGGAAATTCACCCCTCCACTTT
d_gene: .; abundance: .; v_gene: TRBV19; j_gene: TRBJ2-5; CDR3aa: CASSIETTQETQYF; CDR3nt: TGTGCCAGTAGTATTGAGACAACACAAGAGACCCAGTACTTC
d_gene: TRBD1; abundance: .; v_gene: TRBV27; j_gene: TRBJ2-7; CDR3aa: CASKRTGGIGEQYF; CDR3nt: TGTGCCAGCAAACGGACAGGGGGCATTGGGGAGCAGTACTTC
d_gene: .; abundance: .; v_gene: TRBV6-5; j_gene: TRBJ1-6; CDR3aa: CASSYRGQWANSPLHF; CDR3nt: TGTGCCAGCAGTTACCGGGGACAATGGGCTAATTCACCCCTCCACTTT
d_gene: .; abundance: few; v_gene: TRBV7-2; j_gene: TRBJ2-1; CDR3aa: CASSLVVTNEQFF; CDR3nt: TGTGCCAGCAGCTTAGTAGTTACTAATGAGCAGTTCTTC
d_gene: .; abundance: .; v_gene: TRBV12-3/TRBV12-4; j_gene: TRBJ1-5; CDR3aa: CASSTPGDQPQHF; CDR3nt: TGTGCCAGCTCTACCCCAGGGGATCAGCCCCAGCATTTT
d_gene: .; abundance: .; v_gene: TRBV4-1; j_gene: TRBJ1-1; CDR3aa: CASRAPTENTEAFF; CDR3nt: TGCGCCAGCAGGGCACCTACAGAGAACACTGAAGCTTTCTTT
d_gene: .; abundance: .; v_gene: TRBV28; j_gene: TRBJ1-1; CDR3aa: CASRANTEAFF; CDR3nt: TGTGCCAGCAGGGCGAACACTGAAGCTTTCTTT
d_gene: .; abundance: .; v_gene: TRBV15; j_gene: TRBJ2-5; CDR3aa: CATSPSRETQYF; CDR3nt: TGTGCCACCAGCCCCTCACGGGAGACCCAGTACTTC
d_gene: .; abundance: .; v_gene: TRBV27; j_gene: TRBJ2-5; CDR3aa: CASSFSPTLETQYF; CDR3nt: TGTGCCAGCAGTTTTAGTCCGACACTAGAGACCCAGTACTTC
d_gene: TRBD2; abundance: few; v_gene: TRBV7-3; j_gene: TRBJ2-3; CDR3aa: CASSHQSGISTDTQYF; CDR3nt: TGTGCCAGCAGCCATCAAAGCGGGATTAGCACAGATACGCAGTATTTT
d_gene: .; abundance: .; v_gene: TRBV5-6; j_gene: TRBJ2-7; CDR3aa: CASSLAAGAHEQYF; CDR3nt: TGTGCCAGCAGCTTGGCCGCAGGGGCCCACGAGCAGTACTTC
d_gene: .; abundance: .; v_gene: TRBV12-3/TRBV12-4; j_gene: TRBJ1-2; CDR3aa: CASSLAGDGYTF; CDR3nt: TGTGCCAGCAGTTTGGCGGGGGACGGCTACACCTTC
d_gene: TRBD2; abundance: .; v_gene: TRBV25-1; j_gene: TRBJ2-7; CDR3aa: CATRGGIEYEQYF; CDR3nt: TGTGCCACCCGGGGGGGTATAGAGTACGAGCAGTACTTC
d_gene: TRBD2; abundance: few; v_gene: TRBV12-5; j_gene: TRBJ2-1; CDR3aa: CASGLVLGGVDEQFF; CDR3nt: TGTGCTAGTGGTTTGGTCCTGGGAGGGGTCGATGAGCAGTTCTTC
d_gene: .; abundance: .; v_gene: TRBV9; j_gene: TRBJ2-1; CDR3aa: CASSVGVSISYNEQFF; CDR3nt: TGTGCCAGCAGCGTAGGAGTATCTATCTCCTACAATGAGCAGTTCTTC
d_gene: .; abundance: few; v_gene: TRBV19; j_gene: TRBJ2-7; CDR3aa: CASGETYEQYF; CDR3nt: TGTGCCAGCGGGGAGACCTACGAGCAGTACTTC
d_gene: TRBD2; abundance: .; v_gene: TRBV5-4; j_gene: TRBJ2-5; CDR3aa: CASSQRLAGGQETQYF; CDR3nt: TGTGCCAGCAGCCAGAGACTAGCGGGAGGTCAAGAGACCCAGTACTTC
d_gene: TRBD1; abundance: .; v_gene: TRBV18; j_gene: TRBJ1-1; CDR3aa: CASSPLLTGDTNTEAFF; CDR3nt: TGTGCCAGCTCACCCCTTCTTACAGGGGACACGAACACTGAAGCTTTCTTT
d_gene: .; abundance: .; v_gene: TRBV9; j_gene: TRBJ1-5; CDR3aa: CASSPGDGNQPQHF; CDR3nt: TGTGCCAGCAGCCCAGGGGATGGCAATCAGCCCCAGCATTTT
d_gene: .; abundance: .; v_gene: TRBV9; j_gene: TRBJ1-1; CDR3aa: CASSVGPTPNTEAFF; CDR3nt: TGTGCCAGCTCGGTCGGCCCGACACCGAACACTGAAGCTTTCTTT
d_gene: TRBD1; abundance: .; v_gene: TRBV27; j_gene: TRBJ2-7; CDR3aa: CASSSFPSWGRGRVDDEQYF; CDR3nt: TGTGCCAGCAGCAGTTTCCCCAGCTGGGGCAGGGGGCGAGTGGATGACGAGCAGTACTTC
d_gene: .; abundance: .; v_gene: TRBV3-1/TRBV3-2; j_gene: TRBJ2-3; CDR3aa: CASSPYRTSTDTQYF; CDR3nt: TGTGCCAGCAGCCCTTACAGGACCAGCACAGATACGCAGTATTTT
d_gene: TRBD2; abundance: .; v_gene: TRBV28; j_gene: TRBJ2-4; CDR3aa: CASSLSGGGIQYF; CDR3nt: TGTGCCAGCAGTTTATCTGGGGGGGGCATTCAGTACTTC
d_gene: .; abundance: few; v_gene: TRBV4-2; j_gene: TRBJ1-4; CDR3aa: CASSQRGEGGEKLFF; CDR3nt: TGTGCCAGCAGCCAAAGGGGAGAAGGGGGTGAAAAACTGTTTTTT
d_gene: .; abundance: .; v_gene: TRBV18; j_gene: TRBJ1-5; CDR3aa: CASSPVGDTDQPQHF; CDR3nt: TGTGCCAGCTCACCCGTAGGGGACACCGATCAGCCCCAGCATTTT
d_gene: .; abundance: .; v_gene: TRBV13; j_gene: TRBJ2-7; CDR3aa: CASSSGGLLAYEQYF; CDR3nt: TGTGCCAGCAGCTCCGGAGGGCTGCTAGCCTACGAGCAGTACTTC
d_gene: .; abundance: once; v_gene: TRBV18; j_gene: TRBJ1-2; CDR3aa: CASSLKDGGIYGYTF; CDR3nt: TGTGCCAGCTCACTAAAAGATGGTGGCATTTATGGCTACACCTTC
d_gene: TRBD1; abundance: once; v_gene: TRBV6-5; j_gene: TRBJ2-7; CDR3aa: CASSLRDRGPYEQYF; CDR3nt: TGTGCCAGCAGTCTCCGGGACAGGGGGCCCTACGAGCAGTACTTC
d_gene: .; abundance: .; v_gene: TRBV6-4; j_gene: TRBJ1-5; CDR3aa: CASSERSGGNQPQHF; CDR3nt: TGTGCCAGCAGTGAGAGGTCAGGGGGCAATCAGCCCCAGCATTTT
d_gene: TRBD2; abundance: .; v_gene: TRBV11-1; j_gene: TRBJ2-7; CDR3aa: CASSFLRTSGYEQYF; CDR3nt: TGTGCCAGCAGCTTCCTTAGGACTAGCGGCTACGAGCAGTACTTC
d_gene: TRBD1; abundance: .; v_gene: TRBV5-1; j_gene: TRBJ1-2; CDR3aa: CASSPGQGDYGYTF; CDR3nt: TGCGCCAGCAGCCCTGGACAGGGTGACTATGGCTACACCTTC
d_gene: .; abundance: .; v_gene: TRBV19; j_gene: TRBJ2-7; CDR3aa: CASSTGTPYEQYF; CDR3nt: TGTGCCAGTAGTACAGGGACACCCTACGAGCAGTACTTC
d_gene: .; abundance: once; v_gene: TRBV7-9; j_gene: TRBJ2-3; CDR3aa: CASSFPMGQQYF; CDR3nt: TGTGCCAGCAGCTTTCCCATGGGGCAGCAGTATTTT
d_gene: .; abundance: .; v_gene: TRBV6-5; j_gene: TRBJ1-1; CDR3aa: CASSYDGVNTEAFF; CDR3nt: TGTGCCAGCAGTTACGACGGGGTGAACACTGAAGCTTTCTTT
d_gene: .; abundance: .; v_gene: TRBV2; j_gene: TRBJ1-1; CDR3aa: CASSQRGGNTEAFF; CDR3nt: TGTGCCAGCAGCCAGCGGGGGGGGAACACTGAAGCTTTCTTT
d_gene: .; abundance: .; v_gene: TRBV5-6; j_gene: TRBJ2-2; CDR3aa: CASSLMGVGTGELFF; CDR3nt: TGTGCCAGCAGCTTGATGGGAGTAGGGACCGGGGAGCTGTTTTTT